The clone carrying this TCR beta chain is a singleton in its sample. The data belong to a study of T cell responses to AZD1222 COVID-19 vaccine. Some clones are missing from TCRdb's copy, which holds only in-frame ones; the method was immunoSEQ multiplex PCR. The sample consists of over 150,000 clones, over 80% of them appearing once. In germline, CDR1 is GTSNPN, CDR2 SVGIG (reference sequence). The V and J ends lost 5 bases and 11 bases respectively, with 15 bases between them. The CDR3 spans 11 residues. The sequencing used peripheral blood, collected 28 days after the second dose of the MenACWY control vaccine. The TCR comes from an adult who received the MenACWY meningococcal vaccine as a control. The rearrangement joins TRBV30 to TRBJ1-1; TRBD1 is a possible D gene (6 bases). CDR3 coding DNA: TGTGCCTGGGGGTACAGGGTCTCCGCTTTCTTT. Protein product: CAWGYRVSAFF. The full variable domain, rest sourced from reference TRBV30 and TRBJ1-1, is SQTIHQWPATLVQPVGSPLSLECTVEGTSNPNLYWYRQAAGRGLQLLFYSVGIGQISSEVPQNLSASRPQDRQFILSSKKLLLSDSGFYLCAWGYRVSAFFGQGTRLTVV.